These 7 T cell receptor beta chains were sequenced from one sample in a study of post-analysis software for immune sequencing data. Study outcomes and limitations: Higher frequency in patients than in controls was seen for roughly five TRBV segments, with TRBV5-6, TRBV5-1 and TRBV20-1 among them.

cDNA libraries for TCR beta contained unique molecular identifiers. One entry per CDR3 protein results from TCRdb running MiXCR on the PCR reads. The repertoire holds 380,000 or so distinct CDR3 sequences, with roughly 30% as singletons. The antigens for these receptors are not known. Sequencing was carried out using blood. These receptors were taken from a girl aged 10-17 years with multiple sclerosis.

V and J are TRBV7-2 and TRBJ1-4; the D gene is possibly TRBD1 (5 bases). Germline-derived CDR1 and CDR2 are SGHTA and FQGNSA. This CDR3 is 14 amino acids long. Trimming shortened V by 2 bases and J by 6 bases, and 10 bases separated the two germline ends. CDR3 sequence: CASSLRGTYEKLFF. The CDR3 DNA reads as TGTGCCAGCAGCTTACGAGGGACGTATGAAAAACTGTTTTTT.

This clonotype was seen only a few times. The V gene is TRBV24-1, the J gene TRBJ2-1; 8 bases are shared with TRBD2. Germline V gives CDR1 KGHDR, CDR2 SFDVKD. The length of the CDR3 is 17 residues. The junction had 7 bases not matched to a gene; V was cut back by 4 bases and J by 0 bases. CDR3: CATSEPTGTSSYNEQFF. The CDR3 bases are TGTGCCACCAGTGAGCCAACCGGGACTAGCTCCTACAATGAGCAGTTCTTC.

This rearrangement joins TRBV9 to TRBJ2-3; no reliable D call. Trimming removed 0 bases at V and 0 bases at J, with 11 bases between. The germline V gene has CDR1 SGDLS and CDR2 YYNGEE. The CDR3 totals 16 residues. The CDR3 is CASSVGGLASTDTQYF. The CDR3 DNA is TGTGCCAGCAGCGTAGGGGGTCTCGCTAGCACAGATACGCAGTATTTT.

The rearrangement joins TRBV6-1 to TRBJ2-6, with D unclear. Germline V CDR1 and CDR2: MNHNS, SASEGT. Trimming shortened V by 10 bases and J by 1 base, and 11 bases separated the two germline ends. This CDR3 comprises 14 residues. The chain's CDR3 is CAILQGSGANVLTF. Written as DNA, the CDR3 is TGTGCCATCCTCCAAGGATCTGGGGCCAACGTCCTGACTTTC.

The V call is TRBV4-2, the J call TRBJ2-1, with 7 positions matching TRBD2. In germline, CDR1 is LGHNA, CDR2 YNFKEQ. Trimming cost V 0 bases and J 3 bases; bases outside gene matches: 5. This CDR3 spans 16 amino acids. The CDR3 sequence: CASSQERTSIYNEQFF. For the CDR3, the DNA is TGTGCCAGCAGCCAAGAAAGGACTAGTATCTACAATGAGCAGTTCTTC.

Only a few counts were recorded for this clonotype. The CDR3: CASSSGGAKNIQYF. For the CDR3, the DNA is TGTGCCAGCAGTTCTGGGGGCGCCAAAAACATTCAGTACTTC. V is TRBV7-2 and J is TRBJ2-4; possible D gene TRBD1, 6 bases. This CDR3 contains 14 residues. Germline-derived CDR1 and CDR2 are SGHTA and FQGNSA. With 6 bases removed from V and 1 base from J, the gap between germline ends came to 10 bases.

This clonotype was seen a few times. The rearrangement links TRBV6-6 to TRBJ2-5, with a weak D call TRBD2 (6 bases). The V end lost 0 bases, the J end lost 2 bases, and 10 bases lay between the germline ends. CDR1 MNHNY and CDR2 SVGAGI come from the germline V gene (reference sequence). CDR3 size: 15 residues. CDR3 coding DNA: TGTGCCAGCAGTTACTCGGGACTGGGGCAAGAGACCCAGTACTTC. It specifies CASSYSGLGQETQYF.